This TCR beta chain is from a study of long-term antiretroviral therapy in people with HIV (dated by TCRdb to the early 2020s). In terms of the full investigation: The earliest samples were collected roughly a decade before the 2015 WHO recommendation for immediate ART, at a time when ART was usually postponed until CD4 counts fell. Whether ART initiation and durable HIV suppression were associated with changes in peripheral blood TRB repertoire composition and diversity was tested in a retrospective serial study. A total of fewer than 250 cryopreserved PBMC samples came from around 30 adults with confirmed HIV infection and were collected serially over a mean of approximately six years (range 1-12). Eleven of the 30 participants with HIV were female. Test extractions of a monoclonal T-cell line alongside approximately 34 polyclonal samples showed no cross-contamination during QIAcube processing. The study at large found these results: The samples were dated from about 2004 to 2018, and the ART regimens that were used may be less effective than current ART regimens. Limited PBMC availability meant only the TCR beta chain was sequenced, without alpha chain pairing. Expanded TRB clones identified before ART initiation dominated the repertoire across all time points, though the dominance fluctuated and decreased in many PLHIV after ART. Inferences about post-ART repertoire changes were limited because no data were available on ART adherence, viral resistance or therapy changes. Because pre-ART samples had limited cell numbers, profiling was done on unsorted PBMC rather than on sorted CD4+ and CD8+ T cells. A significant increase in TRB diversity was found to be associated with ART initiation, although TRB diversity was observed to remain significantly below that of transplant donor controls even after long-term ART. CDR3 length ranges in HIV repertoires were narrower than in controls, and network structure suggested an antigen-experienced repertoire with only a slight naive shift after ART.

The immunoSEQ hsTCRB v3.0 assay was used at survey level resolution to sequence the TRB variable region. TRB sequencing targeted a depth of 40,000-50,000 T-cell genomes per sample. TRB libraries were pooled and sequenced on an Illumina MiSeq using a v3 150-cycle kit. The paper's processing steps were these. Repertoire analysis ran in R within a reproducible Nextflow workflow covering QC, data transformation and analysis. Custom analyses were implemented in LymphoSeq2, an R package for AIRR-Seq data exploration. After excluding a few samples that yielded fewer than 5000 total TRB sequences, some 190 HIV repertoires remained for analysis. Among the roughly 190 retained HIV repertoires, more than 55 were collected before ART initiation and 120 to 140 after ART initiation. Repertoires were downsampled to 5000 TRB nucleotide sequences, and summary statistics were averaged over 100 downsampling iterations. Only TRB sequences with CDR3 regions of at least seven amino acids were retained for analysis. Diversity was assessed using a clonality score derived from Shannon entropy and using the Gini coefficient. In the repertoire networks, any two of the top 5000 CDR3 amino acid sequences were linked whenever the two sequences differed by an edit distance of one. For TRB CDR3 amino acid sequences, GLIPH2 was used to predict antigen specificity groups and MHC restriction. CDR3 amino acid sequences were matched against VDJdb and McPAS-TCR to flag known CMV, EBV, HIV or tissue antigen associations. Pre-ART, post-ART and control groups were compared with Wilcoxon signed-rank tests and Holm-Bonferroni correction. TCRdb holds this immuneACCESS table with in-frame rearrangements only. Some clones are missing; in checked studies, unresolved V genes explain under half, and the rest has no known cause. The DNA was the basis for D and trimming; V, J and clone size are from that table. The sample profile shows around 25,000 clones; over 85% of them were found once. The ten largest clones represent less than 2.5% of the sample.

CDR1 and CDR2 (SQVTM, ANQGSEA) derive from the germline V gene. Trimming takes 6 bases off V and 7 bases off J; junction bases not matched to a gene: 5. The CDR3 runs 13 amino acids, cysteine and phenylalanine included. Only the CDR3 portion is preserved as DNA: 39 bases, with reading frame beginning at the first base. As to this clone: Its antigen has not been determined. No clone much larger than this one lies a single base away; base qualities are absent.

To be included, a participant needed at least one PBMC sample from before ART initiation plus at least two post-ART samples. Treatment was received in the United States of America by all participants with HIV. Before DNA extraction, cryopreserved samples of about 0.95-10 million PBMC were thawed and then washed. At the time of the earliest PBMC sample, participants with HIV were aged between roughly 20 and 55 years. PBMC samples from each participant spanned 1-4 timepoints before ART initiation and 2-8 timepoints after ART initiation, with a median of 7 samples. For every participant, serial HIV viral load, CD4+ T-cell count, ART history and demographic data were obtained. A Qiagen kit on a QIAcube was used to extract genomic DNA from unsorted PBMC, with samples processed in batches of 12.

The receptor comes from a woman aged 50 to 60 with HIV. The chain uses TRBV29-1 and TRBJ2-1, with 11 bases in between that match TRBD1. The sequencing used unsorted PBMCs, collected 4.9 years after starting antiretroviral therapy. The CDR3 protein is CSVGQGAGNEQFF. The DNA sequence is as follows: TGCAGCGTCGGACAGGGGGCGGGGAATGAGCAGTTCTTC.